The 14 T cell receptor beta chains in this list originate from one sample, sequenced in a study of PD-1 blockade in classical Hodgkin lymphoma. TCRdb's copy holds only in-frame clones and misses some; the assay was immunoSEQ multiplex PCR. This sample carries about 35,000 clones, roughly three quarters of them seen once, and the ten largest clones take 12% to 15%. Each and every patient relapsed after autologous stem cell transplantation, and patients got differing brentuximab vedotin exposure. The sample in question was peripheral blood mononuclear cells (PBMCs), obtained before the second cycle of nivolumab. These receptors all come from a human donor with classical Hodgkin lymphoma.

In this sample, this clone is medium-sized. The V call is TRBV28, the J call TRBJ1-2; D gene ambiguous. This CDR3 is 12 amino acids long. Germline CDR1 and CDR2: MDHEN and SYDVKM. Trimming shortened V by 6 bases and J by 1 base, and 6 bases separated the two germline ends. The CDR3 DNA reads as TGTGCCAGCAGCCCCCTTAACTATGGCTACACCTTC. Translating gives CASSPLNYGYTF.

The V and J genes are TRBV7-7 and TRBJ2-5, with TRBD1 matching 8 bases. There are 13 residues in the CDR3. Trimming took 5 bases from V and 4 from J; bases not matched to a gene: 3. The germline CDR1 and CDR2 sequences are SSHAT and FNYEAQ (reference sequence). The CDR3 here is CASSRDRGETQYF. The CDR3 region has the DNA TGTGCCAGCAGCCGCGACAGGGGAGAGACCCAGTACTTC.

The J gene is TRBJ1-2, the V gene TRBV6-1; no clear D gene. CDR1 is MNHNS, CDR2 SASEGT, per germline. This CDR3 has 11 amino acids. V was clipped by 2 bases and J by 7 bases, with 5 bases between them. The CDR3 sequence: CASSERGGYTF. The CDR3 nucleotides read TGTGCCAGCAGTGAACGGGGTGGCTACACCTTC.

This clone was found once. One end of the junction fails to match germline, which may point to a read error. The same CDR3 arises from other DNA sequences in this sample as well. The genes are TRBV27 and TRBJ1-1, with 8 bases matching TRBD1. This CDR3 is built from 15 residues. Germline CDR1 reads MNHEY; CDR2 reads SMNVEV (reference sequence). This chain's CDR3 is CASRPSRGPNTEAFF. CDR3 nucleotides: TGCGCCAGCAGGCCGTCCAGGGGGCCGAACACTGAAGCTTTCTTT.

The chain carries TRBV7-2 and TRBJ2-2; D not resolved. The CDR3 is made up of 15 amino acids. CDR1 is SGHTA and CDR2 is FQGNSA in the germline V gene. Trimming removed 8 bases at V and 2 bases at J, with 15 bases between. The CDR3 sequence is CASHLLGLNTGELFF. As DNA, the CDR3 is TGTGCCAGCCACTTGTTGGGCCTTAACACCGGGGAGCTGTTTTTT.

In DNA, the CDR3 is TGTGCCAGCAGAGCTACTAGCGGGAGGGCCGATGAGCAGTTCTTC. This sequence encodes CASRATSGRADEQFF. The chain links TRBV2 to TRBJ2-1; TRBD2 agrees at 13 bases. The germline V gene encodes CDR1 SNHLY and CDR2 FYNNEI. J lost 8 bases, V lost 6 bases, and 7 bases had no gene match. The CDR3 totals 15 residues.

This clone has only a few counts. V is TRBV19 and J is TRBJ2-1, with D unclear. The CDR3 has 14 amino acids. With 3 bases removed from V and 9 bases from J, the gap between germline ends came to 15 bases. The V gene's germline CDR1 is LNHDA and CDR2 SQIVND (reference sequence). DNA for the CDR3: TGTGCCAGTAGTATCTCGACATACCGGGTTGAGCAGTTCTTC. It encodes CASSISTYRVEQFF.

V is TRBV5-1 and J is TRBJ2-3; 10 bases are a match to TRBD1. Unmatched junction bases numbered 5, after V lost 4 bases and J lost 6 bases. This CDR3 contains 14 residues. Germline CDR1 is SGHRS and CDR2 is YFSETQ. The CDR3 nucleotides read TGCGCCAGCAGCACGGGACAGGGGACGGATACGCAGTATTTT. The encoded protein is CASSTGQGTDTQYF.

The genes are TRBV5-1 and TRBJ2-7, with D perhaps TRBD2 (6 bases). This CDR3 contains 14 residues. Per germline, CDR1 SGHRS and CDR2 YFSETQ. V was trimmed by 2 bases and J by 0 bases, leaving 9 bases between them. CDR3 amino acids: CASSLMTSSYEQYF. CDR3 DNA sequence: TGCGCCAGCAGCTTAATGACTAGCTCCTACGAGCAGTACTTC.

The chain joins TRBV5-1 to TRBJ2-3, with D unresolved. The V end was cut by 4 bases, the J end by 0 bases, with 6 bases between. This CDR3 has 13 residues. Germline V CDR1 and CDR2: SGHRS, YFSETQ. DNA of the CDR3: TGCGCCAGCAGCGAAACTAGCACAGATACGCAGTATTTT. It is translated as CASSETSTDTQYF.

The chain couples TRBV29-1 to TRBJ2-3, with 7 bases matching TRBD1. Germline CDR1 reads SQVTM; CDR2 reads ANQGSEA. This CDR3 has 14 residues. After removal of 4 bases from V and 3 bases from J, the junction contained 7 bases not matched to a gene. The CDR3 bases are TGCAGCGTTGTCCCAGGGGACAGAACAGATACGCAGTATTTT. Translating gives CSVVPGDRTDTQYF.

The rearrangement uses TRBV27 and TRBJ2-5, with TRBD1 matching 8 bases. This CDR3 has 15 residues. With V trimmed by 5 bases and J by 4 bases, 9 bases remained unmatched. CDR1 and CDR2 (germline): MNHEY, SMNVEV (reference sequence). CDR3 DNA: TGTGCCAGCAGTCCCAGGACAGGGTGGGGAGAGACCCAGTACTTC. It codes for CASSPRTGWGETQYF.

V and J are TRBV5-1 and TRBJ2-5; 12 bases align to TRBD2. J was trimmed by 2 bases and V by 3 bases; bases with no gene match: 2. The CDR3 spans 15 residues. The germline V gene encodes CDR1 SGHRS and CDR2 YFSETQ. CDR3 loop: CASSSSGRGQETQYF. CDR3 coding DNA: TGCGCCAGCAGCTCTAGCGGGAGGGGACAAGAGACCCAGTACTTC.

This clone was counted only a few times. V gene TRBV2 combines with J gene TRBJ1-5, with a weak D call TRBD1 (6 bases). Trimming stripped 2 bases from V and 7 bases from J, with 15 bases between. CDR1 and CDR2 from the germline V gene are SNHLY and FYNNEI. This CDR3 has 15 amino acids. The CDR3 is CASSELQGMRQPQHF. The CDR3 nucleotides read TGTGCCAGCAGTGAATTGCAGGGGATGCGGCAGCCCCAGCATTTT. The complete variable domain, with remaining parts taken from reference TRBV2 and TRBJ1-5, reads EPEVTQTPSHQVTQMGQEVILRCVPISNHLYFYWYRQILGQKVEFLVSFYNNEISEKSEIFDDQFSVERPDGSNFTLKIRSTKLEDSAMYFCASSELQGMRQPQHFGDGTRLSIL.